This record covers a single T cell receptor beta chain. Its antigen is not known. The sample comes from a study of PD-1 blockade in mismatch repair-deficient tumors. Study-wide context: Patients had eleven to twelve mismatch repair-deficient cancer types, all previously treated and progressing.

Every patient had mismatch repair deficiency by PCR or immunohistochemistry. The TCR-sequenced patients were a few responders to pembrolizumab. Regarding the study as a whole: After pembrolizumab, tumor-resident clones rose rapidly, then generally contracted before radiologic responses.

The V end was cut by 10 bases, the J end by 2 bases, with 19 bases between. The germline V gene has CDR1 MGHDK and CDR2 SYGVNS. This CDR3 region has 15 residues. Method: immunoSEQ multiplex PCR; TCRdb's copy keeps in-frame clones and lacks some. The sample includes about 40,000 clones, approximately 85% of them seen just once. The V gene is TRBV25-1, the J gene TRBJ2-3, with a tentative D call TRBD2 (5 bases). The sequence derives from an adult with mismatch repair-deficient cancer. The sample in question was peripheral blood, obtained about 80 weeks after starting pembrolizumab. The CDR3 DNA is TGTGCCACCCAACAGTCTAGCTGGGCCACAGATACGCAGTATTTT. Protein sequence: CATQQSSWATDTQYF.